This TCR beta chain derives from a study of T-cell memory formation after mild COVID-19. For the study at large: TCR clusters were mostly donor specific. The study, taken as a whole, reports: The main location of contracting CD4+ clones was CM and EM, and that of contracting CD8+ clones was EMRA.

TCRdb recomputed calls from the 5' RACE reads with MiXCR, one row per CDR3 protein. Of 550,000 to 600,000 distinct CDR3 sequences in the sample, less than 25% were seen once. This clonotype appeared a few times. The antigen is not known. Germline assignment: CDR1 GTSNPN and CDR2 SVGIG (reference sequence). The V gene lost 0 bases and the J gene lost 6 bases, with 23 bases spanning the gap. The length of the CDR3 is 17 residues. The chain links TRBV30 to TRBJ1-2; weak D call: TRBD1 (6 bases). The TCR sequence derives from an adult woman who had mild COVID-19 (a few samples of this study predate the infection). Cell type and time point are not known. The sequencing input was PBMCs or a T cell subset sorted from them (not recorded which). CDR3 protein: CAWSVHGDRKGFDGYTF. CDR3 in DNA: TGTGCCTGGAGTGTACATGGAGACAGGAAGGGGTTTGATGGCTACACCTTC.